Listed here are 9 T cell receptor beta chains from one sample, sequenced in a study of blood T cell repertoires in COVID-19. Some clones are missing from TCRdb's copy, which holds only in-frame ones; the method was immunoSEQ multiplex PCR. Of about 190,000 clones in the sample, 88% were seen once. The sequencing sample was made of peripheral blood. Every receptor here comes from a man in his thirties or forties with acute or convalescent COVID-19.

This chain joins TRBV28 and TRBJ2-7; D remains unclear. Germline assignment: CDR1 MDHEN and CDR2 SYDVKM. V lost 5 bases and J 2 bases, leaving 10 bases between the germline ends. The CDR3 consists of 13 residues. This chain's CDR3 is CASSPDSAYEQYF. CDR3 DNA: TGTGCCAGCAGTCCCGACTCCGCCTACGAGCAGTACTTC.

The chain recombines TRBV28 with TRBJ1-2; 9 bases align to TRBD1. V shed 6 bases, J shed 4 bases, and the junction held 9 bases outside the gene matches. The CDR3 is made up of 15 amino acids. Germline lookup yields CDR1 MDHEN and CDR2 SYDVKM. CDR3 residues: CASSPAGTGIYGYTF. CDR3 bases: TGTGCCAGCAGCCCCGCGGGGACAGGGATCTATGGCTACACCTTC.

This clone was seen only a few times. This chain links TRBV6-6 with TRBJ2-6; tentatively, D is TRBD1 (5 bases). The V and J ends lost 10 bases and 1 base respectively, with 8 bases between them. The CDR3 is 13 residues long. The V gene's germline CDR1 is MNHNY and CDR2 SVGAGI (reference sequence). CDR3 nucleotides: TGTGCCAACGCAGGGTCTGGGGCCAACGTCCTGACTTTC. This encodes CANAGSGANVLTF.

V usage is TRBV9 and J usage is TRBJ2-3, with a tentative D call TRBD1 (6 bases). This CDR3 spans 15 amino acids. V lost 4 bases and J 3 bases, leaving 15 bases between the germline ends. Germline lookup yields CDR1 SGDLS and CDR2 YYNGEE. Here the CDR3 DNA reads TGTGCCAGCAGCTCCTCCGCGAGGGGGACAGATACGCAGTATTTT. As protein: CASSSSARGTDTQYF.

CDR3 bases: TGTGCCAGCACCTCCGGGACAGGAGAAGCTTTCTTT. It yields the protein CASTSGTGEAFF. The V gene is TRBV9, the J gene TRBJ1-1, with 8 nucleotides matching TRBD1. The germline V gene encodes CDR1 SGDLS and CDR2 YYNGEE. The CDR3 is 12 residues long. Trimming removed 6 bases from V and 8 bases from J; junction bases left unmatched: 6.

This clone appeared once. This chain's CDR3 is CASRVGTGADTQYF. DNA for the CDR3: TGCGCCAGCAGAGTCGGGACAGGCGCAGATACGCAGTATTTT. The rearrangement links TRBV5-1 to TRBJ2-3; 8 bases line up with TRBD1. Unmatched junction bases numbered 6, after V lost 5 bases and J lost 4 bases. Germline assignment: CDR1 SGHRS and CDR2 YFSETQ. The CDR3 consists of 14 residues.

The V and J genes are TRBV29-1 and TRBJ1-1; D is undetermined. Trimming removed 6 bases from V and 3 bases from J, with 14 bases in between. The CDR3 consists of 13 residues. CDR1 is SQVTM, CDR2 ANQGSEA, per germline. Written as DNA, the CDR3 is TGCAGCGTCGCTCACGGAGGTTACACTGAAGCTTTCTTT. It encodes CSVAHGGYTEAFF.

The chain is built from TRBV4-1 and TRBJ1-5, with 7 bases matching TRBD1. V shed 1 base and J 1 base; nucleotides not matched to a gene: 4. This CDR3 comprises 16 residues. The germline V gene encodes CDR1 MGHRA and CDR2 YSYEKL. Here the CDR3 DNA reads TGCGCCAGCAGCCAAGTAGGGGGCGGGAGCAATCAGCCCCAGCATTTT. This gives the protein CASSQVGGGSNQPQHF.

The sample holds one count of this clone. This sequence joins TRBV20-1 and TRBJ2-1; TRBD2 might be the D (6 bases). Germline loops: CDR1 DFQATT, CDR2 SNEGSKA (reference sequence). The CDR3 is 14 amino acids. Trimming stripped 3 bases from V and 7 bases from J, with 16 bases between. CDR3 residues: CSASLRGGGNEQFF. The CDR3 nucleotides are TGCAGTGCTAGTCTACGGGGAGGCGGGAATGAGCAGTTCTTC.